The next 32 T cell receptor beta chains were all read from a single sample in a study of T cells in Graves' hyperthyroidism and ophthalmopathy. The investigators amplified TCR beta CDR3 regions from RNA transcripts. HTBI primers were used for first-round RT-PCR of the TCR CDR3. MiXCR was run by TCRdb on the multiplex PCR reads, yielding one entry per CDR3 protein. The sample comprises about 600,000 distinct CDR3 sequences, around 16% of which are singletons, and approximately 3.5% rests with the top ten. Sequenced sample: blood. Receptors were obtained from a woman in her thirties or forties with Graves' ophthalmopathy.

This clonotype was recorded at least ten times. This sequence joins TRBV2 and TRBJ1-1; 7 positions match TRBD1. There are 13 residues in the CDR3. Germline CDR1 is SNHLY and CDR2 is FYNNEI. V dropped 6 bases and J dropped 3; count of bases not matched to a gene: 4. Here the CDR3 DNA reads TGTGCCAGCAGGGGACAGATTGACACTGAAGCTTTCTTT. Translation: CASRGQIDTEAFF.

This clonotype was recorded at least ten times. At one of its ends the junction is not consistent with the germline gene, which may arise from a read error. V and J are TRBV11-2 and TRBJ1-6; TRBD1 matches at 7 bases. The CDR3 is made up of 15 amino acids. The V gene's germline CDR1 is SGHAT and CDR2 FQNNGV. CDR3 amino acids: CANSFNRGDNSPLHF. CDR3 nucleotide sequence: TGTGCCAACAGCTTCAACAGGGGAGATAATTCACCCCTCCACTTT.

This clonotype was counted ten times or more. The chain has TRBV12-5 and TRBJ2-3; 7 nucleotides line up with TRBD1. CDR3 length: 16 residues. Germline V lookup: CDR1 LGHNT, CDR2 FRNRAP. V dropped 5 bases and J dropped 0; count of bases not matched to a gene: 8. The CDR3 DNA follows: TGTGCTAGTGGTCCCGGGACAGAGACTAGCACAGATACGCAGTATTTT. It yields the protein CASGPGTETSTDTQYF.

This clonotype was observed at least ten times. J is TRBJ2-5 and V is TRBV11-1, with D unclear. The CDR3 sequence is 14 residues long. Per the germline V gene, CDR1 is SGHAT and CDR2 is FQDESV (reference sequence). Trimming pared 4 bases from V and 2 bases from J, leaving 11 bases between. The CDR3 DNA follows: TGTGCCAGCAGCTCCGTACCACTTCAAGAGACCCAGTACTTC. Residues: CASSSVPLQETQYF. Full variable domain (rest looked up from reference TRBV11-1 and TRBJ2-5): EAEVAQSPRYKITEKSQAVAFWCDPISGHATLYWYRQILGQGPELLVQFQDESVVDDSQLPKDRFSAERLKGVDSTLKIQPAELGDSAMYLCASSSVPLQETQYFGPGTRLLVL.

There are many counts of this clonotype. The chain carries TRBV2 and TRBJ1-5; D unclear. Trimming shortened V by 3 bases and J by 0 bases, and 6 bases separated the two germline ends. Germline-derived CDR1 and CDR2 are SNHLY and FYNNEI. This CDR3 comprises 14 residues. CDR3 residues: CASSDGISNQPQHF. Written as DNA, the CDR3 is TGTGCCAGCAGTGACGGAATTAGCAATCAGCCCCAGCATTTT.

The rearrangement uses TRBV7-9 and TRBJ2-7, with D perhaps matching TRBD2 (6 bases). The ends were cut back, 4 bases at V and 1 base at J, with 8 bases in the middle. Per germline, CDR1 SEHNR and CDR2 FQNEAQ (reference sequence). CDR3 length equals 13 residues. The DNA for the CDR3 is TGTGCCAGCAGCTACGGGGGTTCCTACGAGCAGTACTTC. Protein product: CASSYGGSYEQYF.

This clonotype occurred many times. This sequence joins TRBV20-1 and TRBJ2-7; 15 bases are shared with TRBD2. CDR3 length equals 17 residues. Germline lookup yields CDR1 DFQATT and CDR2 SNEGSKA (reference sequence). V shed 0 bases, J shed 7 bases, and the junction held 10 bases outside the gene matches. The CDR3 sequence: CSARDHGLAGGTGEQYF. DNA for the CDR3: TGCAGTGCTAGAGATCATGGACTAGCGGGAGGGACTGGGGAGCAGTACTTC.

This clonotype was counted a few times. The chain links TRBV12-3 or TRBV12-4 to TRBJ1-4; no reliable D call. V was cut by 7 bases and J by 4 bases, with 13 bases left in between. The CDR3 contains 14 residues. CDR3 sequence reads: CASTISGINEKLFF. CDR3 coding DNA: TGTGCCAGCACGATATCCGGGATTAATGAAAAACTGTTTTTT.

In regard to this clonotype: One junction end does not reproduce the germline sequence, and a read error may be involved. The chain combines TRBV7-8 with TRBJ2-2, with 9 bases that match TRBD2. This CDR3 comprises 19 residues. The germline V gene encodes CDR1 SGHVS and CDR2 FQNEAQ. In DNA, the CDR3 is TGTGCCAGCAGCTTATCCGCGGCGGATTTAGCGGGAGTAGCCGGGGAGCCGTTTTTT. Its translation: CASSLSAADLAGVAGEPFF.

The J gene is TRBJ1-1, the V gene TRBV6-2 or TRBV6-3, with unresolved D. V lost 5 bases, J lost 5 bases, and 15 bases lay in between. Germline assignment: CDR1 MNHEY and CDR2 SVGEGT. This CDR3 region has 14 residues. The CDR3 spells CASSLTAPVTEAFF. The CDR3 bases are TGTGCCAGCAGTCTTACCGCCCCGGTAACTGAAGCTTTCTTT.

In its sample, this clonotype was seen many times. J is TRBJ1-1 and V is TRBV3-1; the match to TRBD1 covers 9 bases. This CDR3 has 14 residues. Germline CDR1 and CDR2: LGHDT and YNNKEL (reference sequence). Germline trimming cut 2 bases from V and 8 bases from J; bases unmatched to any gene: 6. The CDR3 DNA reads as TGTGCCAGCAGCCAATCTACCGGGACAGGGGAAGCTTTCTTT. It encodes CASSQSTGTGEAFF.

This clonotype was detected many times. This sequence joins TRBV19 and TRBJ2-3, with a possible D match to TRBD1 (6 bases). V was clipped by 4 bases and J by 2 bases, with 22 bases between them. The CDR3 covers 18 residues. Germline V CDR1 and CDR2: LNHDA, SQIVND (reference sequence). In nucleotides, the CDR3 is TGTGCCAGTAGTACACAAGGGGGACGCGGTGGTTTCACAGATACGCAGTATTTT. Its translation: CASSTQGGRGGFTDTQYF.

In this sample, this clonotype turned up many times. V is TRBV2 and J is TRBJ2-3; 8 nucleotides align to TRBD2. Germline V lookup: CDR1 SNHLY, CDR2 FYNNEI. Trimming removed 2 bases from V and 4 bases from J; junction bases left unmatched: 5. This CDR3 contains 15 residues. The CDR3 nucleotides are TGTGCCAGCAGTGAAATCGGACTAGCCCCAGATACGCAGTATTTT. This sequence encodes CASSEIGLAPDTQYF.

This clonotype has only a few counts. This chain connects TRBV20-1 to TRBJ1-5, with no clear D. Germline V gives CDR1 DFQATT, CDR2 SNEGSKA (reference sequence). V lost 3 bases and J lost 0, with 12 bases in between. This CDR3 contains 15 residues. CDR3 amino acids: CSAREKFYSNQPQHF. DNA for the CDR3: TGCAGTGCTAGGGAGAAATTTTATAGCAATCAGCCCCAGCATTTT.

V and J are TRBV19 and TRBJ2-7; 10 bases align to TRBD2. In germline, CDR1 is LNHDA, CDR2 SQIVND (reference sequence). The V gene end was trimmed by 5 bases and the J gene end by 5 bases; junction bases not matched to a gene: 9. The CDR3 contains 15 residues. For the CDR3, the DNA is TGTGCCAGTAGTGTCCTAGCGGGAGACGGGGACGAGCAGTACTTC. Translation gives CASSVLAGDGDEQYF.

The chain combines TRBV7-8 with TRBJ2-5; D unclear. V lost 0 bases and J 4 bases, leaving 12 bases between the germline ends. The CDR3 has 15 amino acids. CDR1 and CDR2 from the germline V gene are SGHVS and FQNEAQ. CDR3 region: CASSLAWSLGETQYF. CDR3 DNA sequence: TGTGCCAGCAGCTTAGCTTGGAGTTTAGGAGAGACCCAGTACTTC. The whole variable domain, filled in from reference TRBV7-8 and TRBJ2-5, reads GAGVSQSPRYKVAKRGQDVALRCDPISGHVSLFWYQQALGQGPEFLTYFQNEAQLDKSGLPSDRFFAERPEGSVSTLKIQRTQQEDSAVYLCASSLAWSLGETQYFGPGTRLLVL.

The chain combines TRBV30 with TRBJ1-5, with TRBD1 matching over 10 bases. The CDR3 runs to 14 residues. Germline V CDR1 and CDR2: GTSNPN, SVGIG (reference sequence). The junction had 7 bases not matched to a gene; V was cut back by 3 bases and J by 8 bases. Here the CDR3 reads CAWSSGQGGEPQHF. The DNA of the CDR3 is TGTGCCTGGAGCTCAGGACAGGGGGGAGAGCCCCAGCATTTT.

This clonotype was seen a few times. V and J are TRBV6-1 and TRBJ2-3; D unclear. The CDR3 is made up of 14 amino acids. Between the trimmed V and J ends, which lost 5 bases and 4 bases, there was a span of 13 bases. Looked up from germline, CDR1 is MNHNS and CDR2 is SASEGT. CDR3 sequence (DNA): TGTGCCAGCAGTCCCGGGCCCGCCTCAGATACGCAGTATTTT. This translates into CASSPGPASDTQYF.

In this sample, this clonotype turned up many times. The gene calls are TRBV11-2 and TRBJ2-5; D call uncertain. The germline V and J ends were trimmed by 6 bases and 4 bases, with 15 bases remaining between them. Germline CDR1 reads SGHAT; CDR2 reads FQNNGV. The CDR3 spans 14 residues. For the CDR3, the DNA is TGTGCCAGCAGTCTACAGCAAAACTCAGAGACCCAGTACTTC. Residues: CASSLQQNSETQYF.

About this clonotype: The junction departs from germline at one end; a sequencing error may be responsible. This chain links TRBV2 with TRBJ2-5; D is uncertain. From germline, CDR1 is SNHLY and CDR2 FYNNEI. The CDR3 is 13 amino acids. In DNA, the CDR3 is TGTGCCAGCAGGTCAACTATCCAAGAGACCCATTACTTC. Protein sequence: CASRSTIQETHYF.

This clonotype came up a few times. The rearrangement links TRBV15 to TRBJ1-5; D remains unclear. This CDR3 has 14 residues. Per germline, CDR1 LNHNV and CDR2 YYDKDF (reference sequence). The V end was cut by 3 bases, the J end by 0 bases, with 6 bases between. CDR3 sequence reads: CATSRGYSNQPQHF. For the CDR3, the DNA is TGTGCCACCAGCAGGGGCTATAGCAATCAGCCCCAGCATTTT. The full variable domain, completed using reference TRBV15 and TRBJ1-5, is DAMVIQNPRYQVTQFGKPVTLSCSQTLNHNVMYWYQQKSSQAPKLLFHYYDKDFNNEADTPDNFQSRRPNTSFCFLDIRSPGLGDTAMYLCATSRGYSNQPQHFGDGTRLSIL.

The V gene is TRBV6-2 or TRBV6-3, the J gene TRBJ1-5; possible D gene TRBD1, 6 bases. CDR3 length: 13 residues. The V gene lost 5 bases and the J gene lost 6 bases, with 11 bases spanning the gap. Germline V gives CDR1 MNHEY, CDR2 SVGEGT. In DNA form, the CDR3 reads TGTGCCAGCAGTGGGGACATCCCTCAGCCCCAGCATTTT. Its translation is CASSGDIPQPQHF.

This clonotype was observed many times. The V and J genes are TRBV7-9 and TRBJ2-1; 9 bases match TRBD1. V was clipped by 4 bases and J by 0 bases; unmatched bases: 4. Germline CDR1 SEHNR, CDR2 FQNEAQ (reference sequence). CDR3 length: 16 residues. The DNA of the CDR3 is TGTGCCAGCAGCTCTGGGACAGGGAGCTCCTACAATGAGCAGTTCTTC. This translates into CASSSGTGSSYNEQFF. Full variable domain (rest looked up from reference TRBV7-9 and TRBJ2-1): DTGVSQNPRHKITKRGQNVTFRCDPISEHNRLYWYRQTLGQGPEFLTYFQNEAQLEKSRLLSDRFSAERPKGSFSTLEIQRTEQGDSAMYLCASSSGTGSSYNEQFFGPGTRLTVL.

The rearrangement uses TRBV9 and TRBJ1-3; D ambiguous. This CDR3 has 13 amino acids. The V gene lost 0 bases and the J gene lost 5 bases, with 6 bases spanning the gap. CDR1 and CDR2 from the germline V gene are SGDLS and YYNGEE. The CDR3 loop is CASSVGDRNTIYF. CDR3 in DNA: TGTGCCAGCAGCGTAGGGGATAGAAACACCATATATTTT.

This clonotype was seen a handful of times. The rearrangement joins TRBV10-3 to TRBJ2-2, with D possibly matching TRBD1 (6 bases). The V gene lost 1 base and the J gene lost 0 bases, with 9 bases spanning the gap. Germline V gives CDR1 ENHRY, CDR2 SYGVKD. The CDR3 has 16 amino acids. As DNA, the CDR3 is TGTGCCATCAGTGAGTTCGGACAGCCGAACACCGGGGAGCTGTTTTTT. Its translation is CAISEFGQPNTGELFF.

The chain combines TRBV2 with TRBJ1-5, with D perhaps TRBD1 (5 bases). Trimming took 7 bases from V and 1 from J, leaving 11 bases between them. Germline CDR1 SNHLY, CDR2 FYNNEI. The length of the CDR3 is 14 residues. The chain's CDR3 is CASTREGSNQPQHF. CDR3 in DNA: TGTGCCAGCACCAGGGAGGGGAGCAATCAGCCCCAGCATTTT.

The chain is built from TRBV19 and TRBJ2-7, with D possibly matching TRBD2 (6 bases). V lost 4 bases, J lost 2 bases, and 12 bases lay in between. Germline CDR1 and CDR2: LNHDA and SQIVND (reference sequence). This CDR3 has 14 amino acids. CDR3 nucleotides: TGTGCCAGTAGTACCCTGACGGGAGCCTACGAGCAGTACTTC. The encoded protein is CASSTLTGAYEQYF.

Of note for this clonotype: A read error is possible here, since a much larger clone lies one base away. The rearrangement joins TRBV27 to TRBJ1-5; D is possibly TRBD1 (5 bases). This CDR3 region has 13 residues. Trimming removed 7 bases at V and 3 bases at J, with 10 bases between. The germline gives CDR1 MNHEY, CDR2 SMNVEV (reference sequence). The CDR3 coding sequence is TGTGCCAGCAAAGTGGGGGACAATCAGCCCCAGCATTTT. Translating it yields CASKVGDNQPQHF.

This clonotype was seen ten or more times. The chain joins TRBV4-2 to TRBJ1-3, with D possibly matching TRBD1 (5 bases). V was cut by 4 bases and J by 0 bases, with 7 bases left in between. The CDR3 contains 14 residues. CDR1 is LGHNA, CDR2 YNFKEQ, per germline. The CDR3 region has the DNA TGTGCCAGCAGCCGAGGGGACTCTGGAAACACCATATATTTT. Translated: CASSRGDSGNTIYF.

This clonotype occurred many times. V gene TRBV12-3 or TRBV12-4 combines with J gene TRBJ2-2, with a possible D match to TRBD2 (5 bases). Trimming removed 3 bases at V and 4 bases at J, with 12 bases between. The CDR3 loop spans 15 amino acids. In nucleotides, the CDR3 is TGTGCCAGCAGTTTTGGGCGGGCGAGCACCGGGGAGCTGTTTTTT. As protein: CASSFGRASTGELFF.

This clonotype was counted a few times. The V gene is TRBV18, the J gene TRBJ2-5, with 9 positions matching TRBD1. V shed 5 bases and J 5 bases; nucleotides not matched to a gene: 6. Looked up from germline, CDR1 is KGHSH and CDR2 is LQKENI. The CDR3 extends over 14 amino acids. CDR3 bases: TGTGCCAGCTCAGGGACAGGGAATTCGGAGACCCAGTACTTC. Its protein product is CASSGTGNSETQYF. Full variable domain (outside the CDR3, taken from reference TRBV18 and TRBJ2-5): NAGVMQNPRHLVRRRGQEARLRCSPMKGHSHVYWYRQLPEEGLKFMVYLQKENIIDESGMPKERFSAEFPKEGPSILRIQQVVRGDSAAYFCASSGTGNSETQYFGPGTRLLVL.

This clonotype was found many times. The gene calls are TRBV20-1 and TRBJ2-7; D may correspond to TRBD1 or TRBD2 (6 bases each). Trimming shortened V by 0 bases and J by 0 bases, and 18 bases separated the two germline ends. Germline lookup yields CDR1 DFQATT and CDR2 SNEGSKA (reference sequence). The CDR3 runs 17 residues. The CDR3 region is CSARDGQRMGGSYEQYF. CDR3 nucleotides: TGCAGTGCTAGAGATGGACAGCGAATGGGGGGCTCCTACGAGCAGTACTTC.